The clone carrying this TCR beta chain was found once. Just one base apart from a much larger clone, this may be a read error. The template was RNA from unsorted bulk tissue. This record belongs to a study of tumor and adjacent non-tumor tissue in lung cancer. Germline loops: CDR1 DFQATT, CDR2 SNEGSKA (reference sequence). This CDR3 is 18 amino acids long. Three rounds of nested PCR, following a modified ARM-PCR protocol, produced the TCRbeta library. TCRdb re-called the multiplex PCR reads through MiXCR, storing one row per CDR3 protein. The sample holds 90,000 to 110,000 distinct CDR3 sequences, roughly 77% seen once.

The specimen was lung tumor tissue. This receptor was obtained from an older woman with non-small cell lung cancer. The chain carries TRBV20-1 and TRBJ1-1; D gene ambiguous. This chain's CDR3 is CSASGFIRTSLMNTEALF. DNA of the CDR3: TGCAGTGCCTCAGGCTTTATCAGAACCTCGCTTATGAACACTGAAGCTCTCTTT.